The rows below give T cell receptor beta chains drawn from one sample of a study of CD8 T cells in Susac syndrome. TCRdb redid the calling of the immunoSEQ multiplex PCR reads with MiXCR, one entry per CDR3 protein. This table holds about 83,000 distinct CDR3 sequences, approximately 96% found once. The sample comprised CD8+ T cells from PBMCs. These receptor sequences come from a human donor with Susac syndrome. Both conserved end residues are part of each CDR3. Each record gives: CDR3 length, J gene, clone size, D gene, V gene, CDR3 protein, CDR3 DNA. D genes are given only for firm matches. Rows may omit the clone size; those that give it use once, few, many or a size class.

len: 18
j_gene: TRBJ2-1
abundance: once
d_gene: TRBD1
v_gene: TRBV6-2/TRBV6-3
CDR3aa: CASSYSPGDRGNYNEQFF
CDR3nt: TGTGCCAGCAGTTACTCTCCCGGGGACAGGGGAAACTACAATGAGCAGTTCTTC

len: 14
j_gene: TRBJ2-5
abundance: .
d_gene: TRBD2
v_gene: TRBV27
CDR3aa: CASSPTSGQETQYF
CDR3nt: TGTGCCAGCAGTCCGACTAGCGGCCAAGAGACCCAGTACTTC

len: 14
j_gene: TRBJ2-5
abundance: .
d_gene: .
v_gene: TRBV29-1
CDR3aa: CSVEDGVFTETQYF
CDR3nt: TGCAGCGTTGAAGACGGGGTCTTTACTGAGACCCAGTACTTC

len: 16
j_gene: TRBJ1-5
abundance: .
d_gene: TRBD1
v_gene: TRBV4-3
CDR3aa: CASSQDRGDSNQPQHF
CDR3nt: TGCGCCAGCAGCCAAGACAGGGGGGATAGCAATCAGCCCCAGCATTTT

len: 16
j_gene: TRBJ1-3
abundance: .
d_gene: TRBD1
v_gene: TRBV5-4
CDR3aa: CASSAGDRVRGNTIYF
CDR3nt: TGTGCCAGCAGCGCCGGGGACAGGGTGCGTGGAAACACCATATATTTT

len: 13
j_gene: TRBJ2-3
abundance: .
d_gene: .
v_gene: TRBV5-1
CDR3aa: CASSVDSTDTQYF
CDR3nt: TGCGCCAGCAGCGTCGACAGCACAGATACGCAGTATTTT

len: 15
j_gene: TRBJ1-1
abundance: .
d_gene: TRBD1
v_gene: TRBV20-1
CDR3aa: CSGWGTGIVDTEAFF
CDR3nt: TGCAGCGGGTGGGGGACAGGGATTGTGGACACTGAAGCTTTCTTT

len: 15
j_gene: TRBJ1-2
abundance: .
d_gene: TRBD1
v_gene: TRBV20-1
CDR3aa: CSARVPMDRAGGYTF
CDR3nt: TGCAGTGCTAGAGTCCCCATGGACAGGGCCGGTGGCTACACCTTC

len: 13
j_gene: TRBJ1-4
abundance: .
d_gene: .
v_gene: TRBV6-6
CDR3aa: CASLNGANEKLFF
CDR3nt: TGTGCCAGCCTGAACGGGGCTAATGAAAAACTGTTTTTT

len: 16
j_gene: TRBJ1-2
abundance: .
d_gene: .
v_gene: TRBV20-1
CDR3aa: CSASDRASLWNYGYTF
CDR3nt: TGCAGTGCTAGTGATCGTGCGTCGCTCTGGAACTATGGCTACACCTTC